The sequence of this T cell receptor (beta chain) was determined in a study of blood T cell repertoires in COVID-19. About the study: Sites across the United States, Italy and Spain contributed samples from acute and convalescent COVID-19. In each case, the material was cDNA or gDNA derived from T cells, B-cell-depleted T cells, or PBMCs.

Methods used by the authors: It was from reference gene primer amplification that nucleated cell counts were estimated. Clones were read by immunoSEQ multiplex PCR, and TCRdb kept only the in-frame ones, dropping some. Clone size and V and J calls were adopted from that table, with D and trimming inferred from the DNA. This table has approximately 110,000 clones, 55% to 75% appearing once. The germline V gene has CDR1 MDHEN and CDR2 SYDVKM. This CDR3 comprises 15 residues. V shed 1 base and J 3 bases; nucleotides not matched to a gene: 4. This clonotype originated in a human donor with acute or convalescent COVID-19. The donor label of this sample is uncertain. The chain uses TRBV28 and TRBJ1-1, with TRBD1 identical over 8 bases. The sequenced material came from peripheral blood. The CDR3 DNA follows: TGTGCCAGCAGTTTATCTTACAGGGGGTACACTGAAGCTTTCTTT. Translated: CASSLSYRGYTEAFF.